This entry features one TCR beta chain sequence. The antigen remains undetermined. Germline V gives CDR1 MNHNS, CDR2 SASEGT. This CDR3 spans 13 amino acids. V lost 2 bases and J lost 3, with 7 bases in between. Sequenced by immunoSEQ multiplex PCR; TCRdb stores in-frame clones only, minus some. The repertoire includes approximately 180,000 clones, 85% to 95% of them detected once, and about 10% sits in the top ten. The sample comes from a study of T cell responses to AZD1222 COVID-19 vaccine. Across the study: The analysis combined second doses at about 4 or about 12 weeks.

Study-level findings and limits: Every sample of the repertoires postdated the peak T cell response. Donors skewed white British and female; clonal diversity was possibly underestimated. Nearly half of spike-specific TCRs reportedly target variant regions that are unmutated in the B.1.351 and B.1.1.7 variants.

The TCR comes from an adult in good health. The sample consisted of peripheral blood, taken on day 0 of AZD1222 vaccination. The chain combines TRBV6-1 with TRBJ1-1; unclear D gene. This chain's CDR3 is CASSEHRYTEAFF. The DNA of the CDR3 is TGTGCCAGCAGTGAACACCGATACACTGAAGCTTTCTTT.